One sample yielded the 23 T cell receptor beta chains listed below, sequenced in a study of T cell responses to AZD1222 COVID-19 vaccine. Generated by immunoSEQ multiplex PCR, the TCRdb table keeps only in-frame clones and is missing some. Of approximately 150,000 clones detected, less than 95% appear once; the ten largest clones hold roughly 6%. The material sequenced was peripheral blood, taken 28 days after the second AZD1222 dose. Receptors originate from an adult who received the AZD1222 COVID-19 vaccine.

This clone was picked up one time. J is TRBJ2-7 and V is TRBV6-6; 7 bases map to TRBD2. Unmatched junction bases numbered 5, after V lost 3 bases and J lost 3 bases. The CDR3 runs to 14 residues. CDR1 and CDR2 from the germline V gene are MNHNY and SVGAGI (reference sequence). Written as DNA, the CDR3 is TGTGCCAGCAGTTATAACTTAGCGGGCTACGAGCAGTACTTC. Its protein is CASSYNLAGYEQYF.

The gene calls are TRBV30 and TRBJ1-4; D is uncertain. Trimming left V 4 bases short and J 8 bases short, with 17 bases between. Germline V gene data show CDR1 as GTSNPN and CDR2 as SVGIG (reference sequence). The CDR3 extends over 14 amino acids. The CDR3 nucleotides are TGTGCCTGGACCCCCGAGAGGTTGAGAGAAAAACTGTTTTTT. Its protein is CAWTPERLREKLFF. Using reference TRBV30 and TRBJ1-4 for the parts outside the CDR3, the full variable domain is SQTIHQWPATLVQPVGSPLSLECTVEGTSNPNLYWYRQAAGRGLQLLFYSVGIGQISSEVPQNLSASRPQDRQFILSSKKLLLSDSGFYLCAWTPERLREKLFFGSGTQLSVL.

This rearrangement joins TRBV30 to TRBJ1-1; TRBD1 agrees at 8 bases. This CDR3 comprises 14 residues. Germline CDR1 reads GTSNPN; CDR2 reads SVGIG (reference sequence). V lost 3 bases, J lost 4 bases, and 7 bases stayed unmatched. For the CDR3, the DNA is TGTGCCTGGAGCCCCTTACAGGGGGGCACTGAAGCTTTCTTT. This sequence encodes CAWSPLQGGTEAFF.

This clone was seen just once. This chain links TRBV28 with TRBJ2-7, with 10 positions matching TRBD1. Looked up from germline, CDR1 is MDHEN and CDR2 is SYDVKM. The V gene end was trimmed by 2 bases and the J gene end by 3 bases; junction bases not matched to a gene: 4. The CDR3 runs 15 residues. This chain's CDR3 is CASSLATGGDYEQYF. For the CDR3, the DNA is TGTGCCAGCAGTTTAGCGACAGGGGGCGACTACGAGCAGTACTTC.

The CDR3 DNA reads as TGCGCCAGCAGCCAAGGGGACAGGGAAACAGATACGCAGTATTTT. Amino acids: CASSQGDRETDTQYF. The V call is TRBV4-1, the J call TRBJ2-3; 9 nucleotides line up with TRBD1. This CDR3 has 15 residues. The germline V gene encodes CDR1 MGHRA and CDR2 YSYEKL. V was clipped by 1 base and J by 3 bases; unmatched bases: 2.

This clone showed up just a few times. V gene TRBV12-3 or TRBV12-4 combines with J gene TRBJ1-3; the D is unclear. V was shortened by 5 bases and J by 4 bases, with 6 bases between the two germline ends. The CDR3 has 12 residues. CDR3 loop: CASSPQGNTIYF. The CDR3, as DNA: TGTGCCAGCAGTCCCCAGGGAAACACCATATATTTT.

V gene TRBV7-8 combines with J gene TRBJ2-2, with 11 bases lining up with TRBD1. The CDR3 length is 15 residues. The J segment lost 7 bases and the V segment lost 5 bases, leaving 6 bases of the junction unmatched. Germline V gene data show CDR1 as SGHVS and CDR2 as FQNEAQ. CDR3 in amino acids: CASSGQGAMVGELFF. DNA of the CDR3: TGTGCCAGCAGCGGACAGGGGGCGATGGTCGGGGAGCTGTTTTTT.

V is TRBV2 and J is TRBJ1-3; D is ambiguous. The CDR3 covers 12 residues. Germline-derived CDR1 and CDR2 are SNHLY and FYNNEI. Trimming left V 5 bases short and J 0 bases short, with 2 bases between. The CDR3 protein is CASSYSGNTIYF. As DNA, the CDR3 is TGTGCCAGCAGTTACTCTGGAAACACCATATATTTT.

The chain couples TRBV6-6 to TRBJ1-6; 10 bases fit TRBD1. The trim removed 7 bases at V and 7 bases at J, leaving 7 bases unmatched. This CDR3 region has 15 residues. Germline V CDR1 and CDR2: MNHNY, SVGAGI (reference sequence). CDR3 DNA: TGTGCCAGCAACTCTCGACAGGGGGCGAATTCACCCCTCCACTTT. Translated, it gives CASNSRQGANSPLHF.

This chain's CDR3 is CAWSDSYDNYGYTF. CDR3 DNA: TGTGCCTGGAGCGACAGTTACGATAACTATGGCTACACCTTC. This chain uses TRBV30 with TRBJ1-2; possible D gene TRBD1, 5 bases. The CDR3 consists of 14 residues. Deletions cut 3 bases from V and 1 base from J, with 12 bases between. Per germline, CDR1 GTSNPN and CDR2 SVGIG (reference sequence).

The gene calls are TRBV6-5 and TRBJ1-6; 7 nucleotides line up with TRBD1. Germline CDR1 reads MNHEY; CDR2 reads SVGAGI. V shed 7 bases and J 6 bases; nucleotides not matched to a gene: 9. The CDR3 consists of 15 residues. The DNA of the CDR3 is TGTGCCAGCACCCCGGACAGGCAGGGTAATTCACCCCTCCACTTT. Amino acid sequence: CASTPDRQGNSPLHF.

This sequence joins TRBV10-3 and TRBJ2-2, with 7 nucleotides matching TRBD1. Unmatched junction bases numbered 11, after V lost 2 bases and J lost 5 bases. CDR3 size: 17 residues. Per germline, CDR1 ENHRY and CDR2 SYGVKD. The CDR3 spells CAISEERGRGYTGELFF. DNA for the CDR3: TGTGCCATCAGTGAGGAAAGGGGGCGCGGATATACCGGGGAGCTGTTTTTT.

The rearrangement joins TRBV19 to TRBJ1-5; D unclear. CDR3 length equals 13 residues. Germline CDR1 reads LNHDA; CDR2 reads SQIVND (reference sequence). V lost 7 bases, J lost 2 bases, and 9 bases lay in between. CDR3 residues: CASNRAGNQPQHF. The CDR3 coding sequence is TGTGCCAGTAATCGGGCGGGCAATCAGCCCCAGCATTTT.

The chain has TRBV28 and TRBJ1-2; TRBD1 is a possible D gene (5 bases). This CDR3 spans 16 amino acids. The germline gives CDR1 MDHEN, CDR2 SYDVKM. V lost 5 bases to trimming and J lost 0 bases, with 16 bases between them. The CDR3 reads CASSPAGTPSNYGYTF. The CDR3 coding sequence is TGTGCCAGCAGTCCGGCCGGGACGCCCTCTAACTATGGCTACACCTTC.

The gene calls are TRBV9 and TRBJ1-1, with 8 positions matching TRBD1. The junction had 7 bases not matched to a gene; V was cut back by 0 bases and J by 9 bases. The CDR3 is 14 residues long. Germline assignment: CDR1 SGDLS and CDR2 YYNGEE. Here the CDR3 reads CASSVGLGQGQAFF. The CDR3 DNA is TGTGCCAGCAGCGTAGGTCTCGGACAGGGACAAGCTTTCTTT. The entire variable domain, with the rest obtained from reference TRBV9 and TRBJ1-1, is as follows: DSGVTQTPKHLITATGQRVTLRCSPRSGDLSVYWYQQSLDQGLQFLIQYYNGEERAKGNILERFSAQQFPDLHSELNLSSLELGDSALYFCASSVGLGQGQAFFGQGTRLTVV.

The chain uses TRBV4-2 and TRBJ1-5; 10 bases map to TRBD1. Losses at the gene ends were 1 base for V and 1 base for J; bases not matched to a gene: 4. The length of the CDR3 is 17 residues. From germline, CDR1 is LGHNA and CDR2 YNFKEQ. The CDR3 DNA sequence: TGTGCCAGCAGCCAAGGACAGGGGGCCGGGAGCAATCAGCCCCAGCATTTT. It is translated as CASSQGQGAGSNQPQHF.

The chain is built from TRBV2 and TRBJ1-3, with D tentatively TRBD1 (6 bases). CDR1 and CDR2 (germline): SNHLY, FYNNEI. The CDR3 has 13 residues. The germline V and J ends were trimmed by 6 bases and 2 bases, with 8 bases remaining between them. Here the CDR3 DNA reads TGTGCCAGCAGGGGGGACACTGGAAACACCATATATTTT. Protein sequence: CASRGDTGNTIYF.

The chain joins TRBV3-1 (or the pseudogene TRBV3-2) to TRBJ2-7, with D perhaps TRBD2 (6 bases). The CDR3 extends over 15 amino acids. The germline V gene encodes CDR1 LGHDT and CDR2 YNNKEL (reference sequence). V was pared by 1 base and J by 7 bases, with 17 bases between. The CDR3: CASSQGGTALGEQYF. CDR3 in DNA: TGTGCCAGCAGCCAAGGGGGGACTGCTCTAGGGGAGCAGTACTTC.

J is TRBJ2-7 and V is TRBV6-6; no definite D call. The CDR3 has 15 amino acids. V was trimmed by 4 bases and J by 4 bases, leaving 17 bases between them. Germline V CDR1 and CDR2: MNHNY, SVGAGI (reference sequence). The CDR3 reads CASSSIRLAWYEQYF. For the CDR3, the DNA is TGTGCCAGCAGTTCGATTAGACTGGCATGGTACGAGCAGTACTTC.

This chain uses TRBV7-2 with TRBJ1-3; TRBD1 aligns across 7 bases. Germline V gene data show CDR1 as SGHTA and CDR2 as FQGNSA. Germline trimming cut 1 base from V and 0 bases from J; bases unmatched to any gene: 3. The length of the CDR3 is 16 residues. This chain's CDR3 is CASSLGGTVSGNTIYF. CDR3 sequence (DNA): TGTGCCAGCAGCTTAGGGGGGACAGTCTCTGGAAACACCATATATTTT.

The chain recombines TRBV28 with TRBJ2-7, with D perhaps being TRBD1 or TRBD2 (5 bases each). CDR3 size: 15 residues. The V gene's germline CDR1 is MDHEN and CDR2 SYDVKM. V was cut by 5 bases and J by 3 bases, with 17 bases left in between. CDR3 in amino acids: CASSPGAATYYEQYF. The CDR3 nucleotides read TGTGCCAGCAGTCCCGGGGCAGCTACCTACTACGAGCAGTACTTC.

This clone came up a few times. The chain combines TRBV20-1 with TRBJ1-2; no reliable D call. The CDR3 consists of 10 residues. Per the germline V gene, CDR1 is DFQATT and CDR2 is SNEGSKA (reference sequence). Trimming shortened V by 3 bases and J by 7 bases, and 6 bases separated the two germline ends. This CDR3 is CSASRGGYTF. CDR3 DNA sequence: TGCAGTGCTAGCCGAGGTGGCTACACCTTC.

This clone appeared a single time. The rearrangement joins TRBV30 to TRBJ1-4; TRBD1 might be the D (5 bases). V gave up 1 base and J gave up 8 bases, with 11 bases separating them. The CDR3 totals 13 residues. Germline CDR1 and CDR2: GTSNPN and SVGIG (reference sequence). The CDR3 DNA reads TGTGCCTGGAGTGGGCAGGGAGGCGAAAAACTGTTTTTT. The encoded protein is CAWSGQGGEKLFF. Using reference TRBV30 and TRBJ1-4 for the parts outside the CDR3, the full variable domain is SQTIHQWPATLVQPVGSPLSLECTVEGTSNPNLYWYRQAAGRGLQLLFYSVGIGQISSEVPQNLSASRPQDRQFILSSKKLLLSDSGFYLCAWSGQGGEKLFFGSGTQLSVL.